The sequence of this T cell receptor beta chain was determined in a study of T-cell memory formation after mild COVID-19. Study overall: Clustering of TCRs was largely donor specific.

CDR1 is SGHTA, CDR2 FQGNSA, per germline. V was trimmed by 5 bases and J by 2 bases, leaving 5 bases between them. The CDR3 sequence is 12 residues long. TCRdb independently ran MiXCR on the 5' RACE reads; one entry per CDR3 protein. In the table there are hundreds of thousands of distinct CDR3 sequences, about a fifth of which are singletons. This clonotype was obtained from an adult woman who had mild COVID-19 (a few samples of this study predate the infection). Cell type and time point are not known. The rearrangement links TRBV7-2 to TRBJ2-3, with D unclear. The material sequenced was PBMCs or a T cell subset sorted from them (not recorded which). In DNA form, the CDR3 reads TGTGCCAGCAGCATAGACACAGATACGCAGTATTTT. It yields the protein CASSIDTDTQYF.